The 18 T cell receptor beta chains given below trace back to one sample, sequenced in a study of blood T cell repertoires in COVID-19. Sequenced by immunoSEQ multiplex PCR; TCRdb stores in-frame clones only, minus some. The sample records 430,000 or so clones, 85% to 90% being singletons. Sequencing was carried out using PBMCs or T cells enriched from blood (not recorded which). The receptors shown here come from a woman in her thirties or forties who had recovered from COVID-19.

The chain employs TRBV15 and TRBJ2-5; 9 positions agree with TRBD1. J gave up 4 bases and V 5 bases, and 14 bases lay outside the gene matches. There are 17 residues in the CDR3. Germline CDR1 reads LNHNV; CDR2 reads YYDKDF (reference sequence). CDR3 sequence reads: CATSARATGGLRETQYF. CDR3 nucleotide sequence: TGTGCCACCAGCGCGCGAGCGACAGGGGGTTTAAGAGAGACCCAGTACTTC.

The V and J genes are TRBV27 and TRBJ2-7; 16 nucleotides match TRBD2. The trim removed 6 bases at V and 0 bases at J, leaving 5 bases unmatched. The CDR3 length is 17 residues. Germline CDR1 and CDR2: MNHEY and SMNVEV (reference sequence). The CDR3 DNA follows: TGTGCCAGCAGGGGACTAGCGGGAGGGCCAAGCTCCTACGAGCAGTACTTC. Amino acid sequence: CASRGLAGGPSSYEQYF.

The chain couples TRBV7-9 to TRBJ2-7, with D maybe TRBD2 (6 bases). Germline V lookup: CDR1 SEHNR, CDR2 FQNEAQ (reference sequence). This CDR3 is 17 amino acids long. The V and J ends lost 5 bases and 0 bases respectively, with 20 bases between them. The CDR3 loop reads CASSPGGTFTFSYEQYF. The CDR3 DNA reads as TGTGCCAGCAGCCCCGGAGGGACTTTTACCTTCTCCTACGAGCAGTACTTC.

The CDR3 coding sequence is TGTGCCAGCAGGGCAGGGCCCACTGAAGCTTTCTTT. As protein: CASRAGPTEAFF. The chain has TRBV3-1 (or the pseudogene TRBV3-2) and TRBJ1-1; possibly TRBD1 for D (5 bases). Germline V gene data show CDR1 as LGHDT and CDR2 as YNNKEL (reference sequence). There are 12 residues in the CDR3. The V gene lost 6 bases and the J gene lost 4 bases, with 9 bases spanning the gap.

The chain joins TRBV10-1 to TRBJ2-7; 8 bases are a match to TRBD2. V dropped 2 bases and J dropped 5; count of bases not matched to a gene: 5. Germline values: CDR1 WNHNN, CDR2 SYGVQD (reference sequence). This CDR3 comprises 14 residues. DNA for the CDR3: TGCGCCAGCAGTGAGGCCAGCGGGAGCCACGAGCAGTACTTC. Translation: CASSEASGSHEQYF.

The chain combines TRBV7-2 with TRBJ2-1; D might be TRBD1 (5 bases). There are 17 residues in the CDR3. CDR1 SGHTA and CDR2 FQGNSA come from the germline V gene. Trimming stripped 5 bases from V and 1 base from J, with 18 bases between. Written as DNA, the CDR3 is TGTGCCAGCAGCCCTCGGATGGGGCCTCGGTCCTACAATGAGCAGTTCTTC. Translation: CASSPRMGPRSYNEQFF. The full variable domain, with the rest looked up from reference TRBV7-2 and TRBJ2-1, is GAGVSQSPSNKVTEKGKDVELRCDPISGHTALYWYRQSLGQGLEFLIYFQGNSAPDKSGLPSDRFSAERTGGSVSTLTIQRTQQEDSAVYLCASSPRMGPRSYNEQFFGPGTRLTVL.

The V call is TRBV27, the J call TRBJ2-1, with 8 bases identical to TRBD2. Germline-derived CDR1 and CDR2 are MNHEY and SMNVEV (reference sequence). There are 19 residues in the CDR3. J gave up 0 bases and V 2 bases, and 12 bases lay outside the gene matches. In nucleotides, the CDR3 is TGTGCCAGCAGTTTAGTTGCGGGAGGCCTTCCCCGCTCCTACAATGAGCAGTTCTTC. This gives the protein CASSLVAGGLPRSYNEQFF.

The rearrangement joins TRBV4-3 to TRBJ2-1; the match to TRBD2 covers 9 bases. CDR3 length: 16 amino acids. V lost 1 base to trimming and J lost 3 bases; unmatched junction nucleotides: 4. Germline-derived CDR1 and CDR2 are LGHNA and YSLEER. CDR3 sequence reads: CASSQGPAGGYNEQFF. CDR3 nucleotides: TGCGCCAGCAGCCAAGGGCCAGCGGGAGGCTACAATGAGCAGTTCTTC.

This clone was seen a few times. The V gene is TRBV7-2, the J gene TRBJ1-1; 8 bases map to TRBD1. Germline values: CDR1 SGHTA, CDR2 FQGNSA. There are 15 residues in the CDR3. V was pared by 5 bases and J by 1 base, with 6 bases of the junction left unmatched. CDR3 DNA sequence: TGTGCCAGCAGCCCGGGACAGGTAACGAACACTGAAGCTTTCTTT. This translates into CASSPGQVTNTEAFF.

J is TRBJ1-1 and V is TRBV7-2; D uncertain. The CDR3 covers 13 residues. Germline loops: CDR1 SGHTA, CDR2 FQGNSA. V was clipped by 3 bases and J by 1 base, with 6 bases between them. CDR3 coding DNA: TGTGCCAGCAGCTTCGCGGCGAACACTGAAGCTTTCTTT. It encodes CASSFAANTEAFF. Full variable domain (outside the CDR3, taken from reference TRBV7-2 and TRBJ1-1): GAGVSQSPSNKVTEKGKDVELRCDPISGHTALYWYRQSLGQGLEFLIYFQGNSAPDKSGLPSDRFSAERTGGSVSTLTIQRTQQEDSAVYLCASSFAANTEAFFGQGTRLTVV.

The gene calls are TRBV30 and TRBJ1-1; 7 bases are shared with TRBD1. V gave up 4 bases and J gave up 10 bases; unmatched junction bases: 6. Per germline, CDR1 GTSNPN and CDR2 SVGIG (reference sequence). The CDR3 totals 11 residues. The CDR3 nucleotides are TGTGCCTGGATAAAGAGGGGGCGAGCTTTCTTT. It specifies CAWIKRGRAFF.

CDR3 coding DNA: TGTGCCAGCAGCTTACTGAGCGGAGTCGGCAATGAGCAGTTCTTC. Translating it yields CASSLLSGVGNEQFF. The chain carries TRBV5-6 and TRBJ2-1; perhaps TRBD2 as D (5 bases). The CDR3 extends over 15 amino acids. Trimming removed 2 bases at V and 6 bases at J, with 15 bases between. CDR1 and CDR2 (germline): SGHDT, YYEEEE.

Notes on this clone: Other DNA sequences in this sample translate to the same CDR3. The rearrangement uses TRBV30 and TRBJ1-1, with D maybe TRBD1 (6 bases). The germline V gene has CDR1 GTSNPN and CDR2 SVGIG (reference sequence). V was trimmed by 0 bases and J by 5 bases, leaving 7 bases between them. The CDR3 is 12 amino acids. The CDR3 sequence is CAWSVDRTEAFF. The CDR3 nucleotides read TGTGCCTGGAGTGTCGACAGGACTGAAGCTTTCTTT.

J is TRBJ2-1 and V is TRBV27, with 10 nucleotides matching TRBD2. Trimming cost V 2 bases and J 8 bases; bases outside gene matches: 6. The CDR3 extends over 15 amino acids. Germline CDR1 is MNHEY and CDR2 is SMNVEV (reference sequence). CDR3 in DNA: TGTGCCAGCAGTTTAACGAGCGGGAGGGCCGATGAGCAGTTCTTC. Protein sequence: CASSLTSGRADEQFF.

V is TRBV5-8 and J is TRBJ1-2; a weak D match, TRBD1 (6 bases). The CDR3 runs to 13 residues. Germline CDR1 and CDR2: SGHTS and YDEGEE. V lost 4 bases to trimming and J lost 3 bases, with 10 bases between them. The CDR3 protein is CASSLRQDYGYTF. As DNA, the CDR3 is TGTGCCAGCAGCCTGAGACAGGACTATGGCTACACCTTC.

V and J are TRBV24-1 and TRBJ2-3, with 7 nucleotides matching TRBD1. V lost 5 bases to trimming and J lost 0 bases; unmatched junction nucleotides: 4. Germline CDR1 KGHDR, CDR2 SFDVKD. The CDR3 runs 15 residues. The CDR3 DNA reads as TGTGCCACCAGTGGACCGGGACAGAGCACAGATACGCAGTATTTT. It yields the protein CATSGPGQSTDTQYF.

This sequence joins TRBV9 and TRBJ2-5; TRBD2 matches 10 bases. The J segment lost 0 bases and the V segment lost 3 bases, leaving 2 bases of the junction unmatched. From germline, CDR1 is SGDLS and CDR2 YYNGEE. This CDR3 is built from 15 residues. CDR3 amino acids: CASSDLAGDQETQYF. The CDR3 DNA reads TGTGCCAGCAGCGATCTAGCGGGAGACCAAGAGACCCAGTACTTC.

This chain joins TRBV11-2 and TRBJ1-1; D is undetermined. The germline CDR1 and CDR2 sequences are SGHAT and FQNNGV. Trimming pared 1 base from V and 1 base from J, leaving 4 bases between. The CDR3 covers 13 residues. In DNA, the CDR3 is TGTGCCAGCAGCTTAGCTTGGAACACTGAAGCTTTCTTT. Translation: CASSLAWNTEAFF.